This record concerns one T cell receptor (beta chain) sequence. The data derive from a study of blood T cell repertoires in COVID-19. Across the study: Samples came from the United States, Italy and Spain, spanning acute and convalescent COVID-19. T cells, B-cell-depleted T cells, or PBMCs provided the cDNA or gDNA that served as material.

Germline V gene data show CDR1 as SGHAT and CDR2 as FQNNGV. The CDR3 consists of 18 residues. V shed 5 bases and J 6 bases; nucleotides not matched to a gene: 16. Original analysis: Reference gene primer amplification gave nucleated cell count estimates. Repertoires were generated with immunoSEQ multiplex PCR, while TCRdb's copy carries only in-frame clones and drops some. Clonal size and the V and J genes are those of that table, whereas D and trimming came from the DNA. The sample includes under 130,000 clones, approximately 84% of them seen just once. The TCR originated in a human donor in a cohort sampled during active or convalescent COVID-19. Sequencing was performed on peripheral blood. The chain carries TRBV11-2 and TRBJ2-2; 9 bases are shared with TRBD1. The CDR3 spells CASSPPPPRTGEAGELFF. The CDR3 DNA reads as TGTGCCAGCAGCCCACCCCCACCTCGGACAGGGGAGGCCGGGGAGCTGTTTTTT.